This T cell receptor beta chain emerged from a study of cytomegalovirus exposure and HLA in healthy donors. Only one count was recorded for this clone. The V end lost 4 bases, the J end lost 6 bases, and 11 bases lay between the germline ends. Germline CDR1 reads MNHEY; CDR2 reads SVGAGI. The CDR3 is made up of 13 amino acids. The primer mix had 60 Vbeta and 13 Jbeta primers. The method was immunoSEQ multiplex PCR; TCRdb's version includes in-frame clones alone and lacks a portion of them. The sample yields some 150,000 clones, 70% to 85% seen once. V usage is TRBV6-5 and J usage is TRBJ2-3; possibly TRBD1 for D (6 bases). This sequence originates from a man aged 30-40 years in good health and CMV-seronegative. Sequencing was carried out using PBMCs. The CDR3 DNA reads TGTGCCAGCAGTTTCGGGACATTCGATACGCAGTATTTT. This sequence encodes CASSFGTFDTQYF.